This T cell receptor (beta chain) derives from a study of regulatory T cells in long-lasting Graves disease. As for the study in general: The study enrolled newly diagnosed Graves' patients on antithyroid drugs under 3 months. Study-wide results and caveats: Persistent disease favored TRBV28, TRBJ1-2 and TRBJ2-5. Reduced TCR diversity was observed in persistent Graves' patients versus newly diagnosed patients.

Worth noting for this clonotype: Its antigen is not identified. Possible read error: a much larger clone is one base away.

The V end lost 6 bases, the J end lost 5 bases, and 17 bases lay between the germline ends. The CDR3 length is 15 residues. CDR1 MDHEN and CDR2 SYDVKM come from the germline V gene. This sample's time point: newly diagnosed GD, antithyroid drugs for less than 3 months. The TCR library was made from RNA that had been extracted from PBMCs in TRIzol. Both iRepertoire HTBI primers and Arm-PCR of CDR3 regions were used to build the TCR beta libraries. A single record per CDR3 protein comes from TCRdb applying MiXCR to the multiplex PCR reads. This table holds 240,000 or so distinct CDR3 sequences, around 20% found once.

This receptor was taken from a female donor with Graves disease. The chain combines TRBV28 with TRBJ1-5; no firm D call. Here the sequenced sample was peripheral blood mononuclear cells (PBMCs), taken at new diagnosis, from a patient treated with antithyroid drugs. In DNA, the CDR3 is TGTGCCAGCAGCCCATCCGGACGGCTCGATCAGCCCCAGCATTTT. It encodes CASSPSGRLDQPQHF. The full variable domain, rest sourced from reference TRBV28 and TRBJ1-5, is DVKVTQSSRYLVKRTGEKVFLECVQDMDHENMFWYRQDPGLGLRLIYFSYDVKMKEKGDIPEGYSVSREKKERFSLILESASTNQTSMYLCASSPSGRLDQPQHFGDGTRLSIL.